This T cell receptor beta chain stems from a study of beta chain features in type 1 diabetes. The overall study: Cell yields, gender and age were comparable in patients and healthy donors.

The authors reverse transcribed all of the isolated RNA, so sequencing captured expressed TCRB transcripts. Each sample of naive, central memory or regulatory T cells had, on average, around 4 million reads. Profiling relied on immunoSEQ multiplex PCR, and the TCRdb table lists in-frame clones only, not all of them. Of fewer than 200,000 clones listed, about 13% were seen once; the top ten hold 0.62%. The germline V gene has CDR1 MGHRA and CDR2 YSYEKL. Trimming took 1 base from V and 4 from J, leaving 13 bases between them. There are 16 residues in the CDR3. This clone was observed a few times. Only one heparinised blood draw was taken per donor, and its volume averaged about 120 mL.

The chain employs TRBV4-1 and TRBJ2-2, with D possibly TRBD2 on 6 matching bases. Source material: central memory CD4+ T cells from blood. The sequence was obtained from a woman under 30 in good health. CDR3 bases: TGCGCCAGCAGCCAAGTAGCGGCTAGCGCCACCGGGGAGCTGTTTTTT. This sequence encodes CASSQVAASATGELFF.